Listed below are T cell receptor beta chains from one sample, sequenced in a study of T cell changes during pregnancy in multiple sclerosis. The protocol was immunoSEQ multiplex PCR, while the TCRdb copy is restricted to in-frame clones and leaves out a portion. The profile shows approximately 51,000 clones, about 90% of them singletons. The sample here was CD4+ T cells from peripheral blood mononuclear cells, taken after pregnancy. These receptors were taken from a female donor with multiple sclerosis, enrolled in a pregnancy study. Both conserved end residues are part of each CDR3. A D gene is named only where the DNA matches it firmly. Not all rows give a size; the values are once, few, many and, for expanded clones, a class.

v_gene: TRBV7-2
abundance: NA
j_gene: TRBJ2-2
len: 16
d_gene: TRBD2
CDR3aa: CASSLRPSGRTGELFF
CDR3nt: TGTGCCAGCAGCTTACGGCCTAGCGGGAGGACCGGGGAGCTGTTTTTT

v_gene: TRBV11-2
abundance: NA
j_gene: TRBJ2-1
len: 15
d_gene: NA
CDR3aa: CASSLGVRSYNEQFF
CDR3nt: TGTGCCAGCAGTCTCGGAGTCCGCTCCTACAATGAGCAGTTCTTC

v_gene: TRBV28
abundance: NA
j_gene: TRBJ2-3
len: 13
d_gene: NA
CDR3aa: CAYRGASTDTQYF
CDR3nt: TGTGCCTATAGGGGCGCGAGCACAGATACGCAGTATTTT

v_gene: TRBV29-1
abundance: NA
j_gene: TRBJ2-2
len: 13
d_gene: NA
CDR3aa: CSVKEGLTGELFF
CDR3nt: TGCAGCGTAAAAGAGGGCCTCACCGGGGAGCTGTTTTTT

v_gene: TRBV19
abundance: once
j_gene: TRBJ1-1
len: 13
d_gene: NA
CDR3aa: CASSQGFLTEAFF
CDR3nt: TGTGCCAGTTCCCAGGGGTTCCTCACTGAAGCTTTCTTT

v_gene: TRBV18
abundance: NA
j_gene: TRBJ1-4
len: 15
d_gene: TRBD1
CDR3aa: CASSRGTATNEKLFF
CDR3nt: TGTGCCAGCTCCCGCGGGACAGCAACTAATGAAAAACTGTTTTTT

v_gene: TRBV11-2
abundance: NA
j_gene: TRBJ1-4
len: 13
d_gene: NA
CDR3aa: CASSFSRGEKLFF
CDR3nt: TGTGCCAGCAGCTTTTCCAGGGGAGAAAAACTGTTTTTT

v_gene: TRBV6-1
abundance: NA
j_gene: TRBJ2-5
len: 13
d_gene: NA
CDR3aa: CASSSRRVETQYF
CDR3nt: TGTGCCAGCAGCAGTAGGAGGGTGGAGACCCAGTACTTC

v_gene: TRBV30
abundance: once
j_gene: TRBJ1-1
len: 15
d_gene: NA
CDR3aa: CAWRPRPYGNTEAFF
CDR3nt: TGTGCCTGGAGACCCCGCCCTTACGGGAACACTGAAGCTTTCTTT

v_gene: TRBV5-4
abundance: NA
j_gene: TRBJ1-3
len: 15
d_gene: NA
CDR3aa: CASSLAQGPGNTIYF
CDR3nt: TGTGCCAGCAGCTTGGCTCAGGGCCCTGGAAACACCATATATTTT

v_gene: TRBV7-2
abundance: once
j_gene: TRBJ2-3
len: 14
d_gene: NA
CDR3aa: CASSMDSITDTQYF
CDR3nt: TGTGCCAGCAGCATGGACAGTATCACAGATACGCAGTATTTT

v_gene: TRBV11-3
abundance: NA
j_gene: TRBJ2-2
len: 16
d_gene: TRBD2
CDR3aa: CASSYTSGTNTGELFF
CDR3nt: TGTGCCAGCAGCTACACTAGCGGGACGAACACCGGGGAGCTGTTTTTT

v_gene: TRBV19
abundance: NA
j_gene: TRBJ1-1
len: 16
d_gene: TRBD1
CDR3aa: CASSIGTGIMNTEAFF
CDR3nt: TGTGCCAGTAGTATAGGGACAGGGATAATGAACACTGAAGCTTTCTTT

v_gene: TRBV4-1
abundance: few
j_gene: TRBJ1-1
len: 14
d_gene: NA
CDR3aa: CASSERALNTEAFF
CDR3nt: TGCGCCAGCAGCGAGAGGGCGTTGAACACTGAAGCTTTCTTT

v_gene: TRBV7-2
abundance: NA
j_gene: TRBJ2-5
len: 16
d_gene: NA
CDR3aa: CASSLPRLAGQETQYF
CDR3nt: TGTGCCAGCAGCTTACCCCGCCTAGCAGGCCAAGAGACCCAGTACTTC

v_gene: TRBV5-4
abundance: NA
j_gene: TRBJ1-6
len: 14
d_gene: NA
CDR3aa: CASSFGRNNSPLHF
CDR3nt: TGTGCCAGCAGCTTCGGCAGGAATAATTCACCCCTCCACTTT

v_gene: TRBV5-1
abundance: NA
j_gene: TRBJ1-3
len: 14
d_gene: NA
CDR3aa: CASSPTSPGNTIYF
CDR3nt: TGCGCCAGCAGCCCAACAAGTCCTGGAAACACCATATATTTT

v_gene: TRBV30
abundance: once
j_gene: TRBJ1-1
len: 14
d_gene: TRBD1
CDR3aa: CAWSARTGFTEAFF
CDR3nt: TGTGCCTGGAGTGCCCGGACAGGGTTCACTGAAGCTTTCTTT

v_gene: TRBV7-3
abundance: NA
j_gene: TRBJ2-2
len: 14
d_gene: TRBD1
CDR3aa: CASSLTTGTGVLFF
CDR3nt: TGTGCCAGCAGCTTAACTACCGGGACAGGGGTTCTGTTTTTT

v_gene: TRBV6-6
abundance: NA
j_gene: TRBJ2-7
len: 13
d_gene: NA
CDR3aa: CASTPRAGNEQYF
CDR3nt: TGTGCCAGCACTCCCCGGGCGGGGAACGAGCAGTACTTC

v_gene: TRBV29-1
abundance: NA
j_gene: TRBJ1-5
len: 13
d_gene: NA
CDR3aa: CSVEWTANQPQHF
CDR3nt: TGCAGCGTTGAGTGGACAGCCAATCAGCCCCAGCATTTT

v_gene: TRBV28
abundance: NA
j_gene: TRBJ1-2
len: 17
d_gene: NA
CDR3aa: CASSSAGGRLFVYGYTF
CDR3nt: TGTGCCAGCAGTTCGGCGGGGGGGCGCCTCTTTGTCTATGGCTACACCTTC

v_gene: TRBV27
abundance: NA
j_gene: TRBJ1-4
len: 14
d_gene: TRBD1
CDR3aa: CASRLGTGHEKLFF
CDR3nt: TGTGCCAGCAGACTCGGGACAGGGCATGAAAAACTGTTTTTT

v_gene: TRBV7-2
abundance: NA
j_gene: TRBJ2-3
len: 16
d_gene: TRBD1
CDR3aa: CASSPQTGLRTDTQYF
CDR3nt: TGTGCCAGCAGCCCCCAGACAGGGCTTCGCACAGATACGCAGTATTTT

v_gene: TRBV6-5
abundance: NA
j_gene: TRBJ1-3
len: 14
d_gene: NA
CDR3aa: CASSQTGSGNTIYF
CDR3nt: TGTGCCAGCAGCCAAACAGGGTCTGGAAACACCATATATTTT

v_gene: TRBV19
abundance: NA
j_gene: TRBJ2-7
len: 14
d_gene: TRBD2
CDR3aa: CASSTKRGPYEQYF
CDR3nt: TGTGCCAGTAGTACGAAGCGGGGGCCCTACGAGCAGTACTTC

v_gene: TRBV18
abundance: NA
j_gene: TRBJ2-7
len: 13
d_gene: NA
CDR3aa: CASSPQDLYEQYF
CDR3nt: TGTGCCAGCTCACCGCAGGATCTCTACGAGCAGTACTTC

v_gene: TRBV1
abundance: NA
j_gene: TRBJ2-5
len: 15
d_gene: NA
CDR3aa: CTSSFGLAGVETQYF
CDR3nt: TGCACCAGCAGCTTCGGACTAGCGGGAGTGGAGACCCAGTACTTC

v_gene: TRBV5-4
abundance: NA
j_gene: TRBJ2-1
len: 16
d_gene: TRBD2
CDR3aa: CASSPELAGQDNEQFF
CDR3nt: TGTGCCAGCAGCCCCGAACTAGCGGGCCAAGACAATGAGCAGTTCTTC

v_gene: TRBV29-1
abundance: NA
j_gene: TRBJ2-7
len: 11
d_gene: NA
CDR3aa: CSVAPGGEQYF
CDR3nt: TGCAGCGTTGCGCCAGGTGGAGAGCAGTACTTC

v_gene: TRBV27
abundance: NA
j_gene: TRBJ2-2
len: 13
d_gene: NA
CDR3aa: CASASRSTGELFF
CDR3nt: TGTGCCAGCGCGTCCCGTTCAACCGGGGAGCTGTTTTTT

v_gene: TRBV30
abundance: NA
j_gene: TRBJ2-3
len: 15
d_gene: NA
CDR3aa: CAWSPGLGSTDTQYF
CDR3nt: TGTGCCTGGAGTCCAGGGTTAGGGAGCACAGATACGCAGTATTTT

v_gene: TRBV28
abundance: NA
j_gene: TRBJ2-5
len: 13
d_gene: TRBD1
CDR3aa: CASSLGTAETQYF
CDR3nt: TGTGCCAGCAGTTTAGGGACAGCAGAGACCCAGTACTTC

v_gene: TRBV6-1
abundance: NA
j_gene: TRBJ1-2
len: 15
d_gene: TRBD1
CDR3aa: CASHGTGGTSYGYTF
CDR3nt: TGTGCCAGCCACGGGACAGGGGGCACCAGCTATGGCTACACCTTC

v_gene: TRBV7-2
abundance: NA
j_gene: TRBJ1-5
len: 16
d_gene: NA
CDR3aa: CASSQIRGGSRQPQHF
CDR3nt: TGTGCCAGCAGCCAGATCAGGGGAGGGTCCCGTCAGCCCCAGCATTTT

v_gene: TRBV6-6
abundance: once
j_gene: TRBJ2-7
len: 14
d_gene: TRBD2
CDR3aa: CASNLAGGNYEQYF
CDR3nt: TGTGCCAGCAACCTAGCGGGAGGAAACTACGAGCAGTACTTC

v_gene: TRBV5-1
abundance: NA
j_gene: TRBJ2-7
len: 14
d_gene: NA
CDR3aa: CASSLVVSPYEQYF
CDR3nt: TGCGCCAGCAGCTTGGTTGTATCCCCCTACGAGCAGTACTTC

v_gene: TRBV9
abundance: NA
j_gene: TRBJ2-1
len: 14
d_gene: NA
CDR3aa: CASSVGSTYNEQFF
CDR3nt: TGTGCCAGCAGCGTAGGAAGCACCTACAATGAGCAGTTCTTC

v_gene: TRBV7-8
abundance: NA
j_gene: TRBJ1-4
len: 15
d_gene: TRBD1
CDR3aa: CASSFGQGVVEKLFF
CDR3nt: TGTGCCAGCAGCTTCGGACAGGGGGTAGTGGAAAAACTGTTTTTT

v_gene: TRBV10-3
abundance: NA
j_gene: TRBJ1-3
len: 14
d_gene: TRBD1
CDR3aa: CAISDGTVGNTIYF
CDR3nt: TGTGCCATCAGCGACGGGACAGTTGGAAACACCATATATTTT

v_gene: TRBV5-1
abundance: NA
j_gene: TRBJ2-7
len: 16
d_gene: NA
CDR3aa: CASSLDTASPSYEQYF
CDR3nt: TGCGCCAGCAGCTTGGACACAGCCAGTCCCTCCTACGAGCAGTACTTC

v_gene: TRBV11-2
abundance: NA
j_gene: TRBJ2-1
len: 14
d_gene: NA
CDR3aa: CASSPYGGPNEQFF
CDR3nt: TGTGCCAGCAGCCCCTACGGAGGCCCCAATGAGCAGTTCTTC

v_gene: TRBV19
abundance: NA
j_gene: TRBJ2-6
len: 15
d_gene: NA
CDR3aa: CASSIDQAGANVLTF
CDR3nt: TGTGCCAGTAGTATAGATCAGGCTGGGGCCAACGTCCTGACTTTC

v_gene: TRBV7-2
abundance: NA
j_gene: TRBJ2-3
len: 15
d_gene: TRBD2
CDR3aa: CASSLGGSGTDTQYF
CDR3nt: TGTGCCAGCAGTCTCGGCGGGAGTGGCACAGATACGCAGTATTTT

v_gene: TRBV18
abundance: NA
j_gene: TRBJ2-7
len: 13
d_gene: NA
CDR3aa: CASSPTGSYEQYF
CDR3nt: TGTGCCAGCTCACCGACGGGTTCCTACGAGCAGTACTTC

v_gene: TRBV7-2
abundance: NA
j_gene: TRBJ1-6
len: 15
d_gene: TRBD1
CDR3aa: CASRKDRAANSPLHF
CDR3nt: TGTGCCAGCAGAAAGGACAGGGCGGCTAATTCACCCCTCCACTTT

v_gene: TRBV13
abundance: NA
j_gene: TRBJ2-3
len: 15
d_gene: TRBD2
CDR3aa: CASSLLAGGPGTQYF
CDR3nt: TGTGCCAGCAGCTTACTAGCGGGAGGGCCTGGTACGCAGTATTTT

v_gene: TRBV18
abundance: NA
j_gene: TRBJ2-7
len: 13
d_gene: NA
CDR3aa: CASSLAEYYEQYF
CDR3nt: TGTGCCAGCTCACTAGCGGAGTACTACGAGCAGTACTTC

v_gene: TRBV10-3
abundance: NA
j_gene: TRBJ2-2
len: 16
d_gene: TRBD2
CDR3aa: CAISESGLAGAGELFF
CDR3nt: TGTGCCATCAGTGAGTCCGGACTAGCGGGAGCCGGGGAGCTGTTTTTT

v_gene: TRBV19
abundance: NA
j_gene: TRBJ2-5
len: 15
d_gene: NA
CDR3aa: CASSIGGMIAETQYF
CDR3nt: TGTGCCAGTAGTATAGGAGGGATGATAGCAGAGACCCAGTACTTC

v_gene: TRBV5-1
abundance: NA
j_gene: TRBJ2-5
len: 14
d_gene: TRBD2
CDR3aa: CASSLAASGETQYF
CDR3nt: TGCGCCAGCAGCTTGGCCGCTAGCGGGGAGACCCAGTACTTC

v_gene: TRBV28
abundance: once
j_gene: TRBJ2-5
len: 12
d_gene: TRBD2
CDR3aa: CASSPPERELHF
CDR3nt: TGTGCCAGCAGCCCCCCTGAGCGGGAGTTACACTTC

v_gene: TRBV19
abundance: few
j_gene: TRBJ2-1
len: 15
d_gene: TRBD2
CDR3aa: CASSPVSGRGGEQFF
CDR3nt: TGTGCCAGTAGTCCGGTGAGCGGGAGAGGTGGTGAGCAGTTCTTC

v_gene: TRBV5-1
abundance: once
j_gene: TRBJ2-3
len: 17
d_gene: TRBD1
CDR3aa: CASSFGDRGLSTDTQYF
CDR3nt: TGCGCCAGCAGCTTCGGGGACAGGGGTCTGAGCACAGATACGCAGTATTTT

v_gene: TRBV7-2
abundance: NA
j_gene: TRBJ2-1
len: 16
d_gene: TRBD2
CDR3aa: CASSIRTSGTSYEQFF
CDR3nt: TGTGCCAGCAGCATCAGAACTAGCGGGACCTCGTATGAGCAGTTCTTC

v_gene: TRBV4-2
abundance: NA
j_gene: TRBJ2-3
len: 15
d_gene: TRBD2
CDR3aa: CASSQIAGPGDTQYF
CDR3nt: TGTGCCAGCAGCCAAATAGCGGGGCCTGGCGATACGCAGTATTTT

v_gene: TRBV5-1
abundance: NA
j_gene: TRBJ2-3
len: 17
d_gene: TRBD2
CDR3aa: CASSFTLSGKSTDTQYF
CDR3nt: TGCGCCAGCAGCTTCACTCTTAGCGGGAAGAGCACAGATACGCAGTATTTT

v_gene: TRBV5-1
abundance: NA
j_gene: TRBJ2-6
len: 18
d_gene: NA
CDR3aa: CASSLVTGKISGANVLTF
CDR3nt: TGCGCCAGCAGCTTGGTCACAGGGAAGATTTCTGGGGCCAACGTCCTGACTTTC

v_gene: TRBV9
abundance: once
j_gene: TRBJ2-1
len: 19
d_gene: NA
CDR3aa: CASSVSGTLRGWSYNEQFF
CDR3nt: TGTGCCAGCAGCGTTTCCGGAACTTTGAGGGGGTGGTCCTACAATGAGCAGTTCTTC